This T cell receptor (beta chain) was observed in a study of blood T cell repertoires in COVID-19. Overall study context: PBMCs, B-cell-depleted T cells, or T cells were the source of the cDNA or gDNA that made up the material.

Study processing details: Amplified reference gene primers provided the basis for estimating nucleated cell counts. TCRdb keeps only in-frame clones here, not all; method: immunoSEQ multiplex PCR. The V and J calls and clone size are taken from that table; D and trimming were inferred from the DNA. The sample carries 150,000 to 200,000 clones, roughly 84% recorded once. Participants came from about two dozen US areas, aged about 18 to 95 years. V was shortened by 0 bases and J by 4 bases, with 6 bases between the two germline ends. This CDR3 region has 13 residues. Germline CDR1 reads LGHDT; CDR2 reads YNNKEL (reference sequence).

This clonotype originated in a middle-aged man who had recovered from COVID-19. This chain uses TRBV3-1 (or the pseudogene TRBV3-2) with TRBJ1-2; D not certain. Sequenced input: PBMCs or T cells enriched from blood (not recorded which). The CDR3 is CASSQDRFYGYTF. The CDR3 DNA sequence: TGTGCCAGCAGCCAAGACAGATTCTATGGCTACACCTTC.